This T cell receptor (beta chain) was sequenced in a study of blood T cell repertoires in COVID-19. As for the study in general: The cDNA or gDNA used as material had been derived from T cells, B-cell-depleted T cells, or PBMCs.

Germline trimming cut 8 bases from V and 6 bases from J; bases unmatched to any gene: 6. The CDR3 loop spans 14 amino acids. Germline CDR1 is ENHRY and CDR2 is SYGVKD. This clone was seen ten or more times. Clones were sequenced by immunoSEQ multiplex PCR, and TCRdb holds only the in-frame ones, with some missing. The profile shows 27,000 or so clones, roughly four fifths of them singletons. V usage is TRBV10-3 and J usage is TRBJ2-2; 10 nucleotides match TRBD1. The TCR was taken from a man in his sixties or seventies with acute or convalescent COVID-19. Sequencing was carried out using peripheral blood. CDR3 sequence: CAIALGQGAGELFF. CDR3 sequence (DNA): TGTGCCATCGCTCTAGGACAGGGGGCCGGGGAGCTGTTTTTT.